Listed here are 28 T cell receptor beta chains from one sample, sequenced in a study of vaccination and CD4 T cells after COVID-19. These receptors' targets are unknown. Researchers used the Oncomine TCR Beta short-read assay to sequence DNA from cultured CD4+ T cells. One entry per CDR3 protein, called by TCRdb with MiXCR from the PCR reads. The sample yields roughly 9,300 distinct CDR3 sequences, 51% seen once. The sample's treatment: approximately nine-day PBMC culture with coronavirus spike peptide pools or control peptides (ViraFEST assay). The sample taken for sequencing was CD4+ T cells from blood, cultured in vitro. These receptor sequences come from a human donor who had recovered from COVID-19.

This clonotype showed up just a few times. The gene calls are TRBV5-5 and TRBJ1-1; the D gene is possibly TRBD1 (6 bases). CDR3 length: 15 amino acids. Germline CDR1 is SGHKS and CDR2 is YYEKEE (reference sequence). The V and J ends lost 4 bases and 10 bases respectively, with 23 bases between them. The CDR3 bases are TGTGCCAGCAGCCCGACCGCAGGGGATGGGAGGGGAGCTTTCTTT. Its translation: CASSPTAGDGRGAFF.

The chain employs TRBV5-8 and TRBJ1-5; TRBD1 aligns across 9 bases. V dropped 4 bases and J dropped 0; count of bases not matched to a gene: 8. The CDR3 consists of 17 residues. CDR1 and CDR2 from the germline V gene are SGHTS and YDEGEE. The CDR3, as DNA: TGTGCCAGCAGCCCGGAGACAGGGGGAGATAGCAATCAGCCCCAGCATTTT. Translating it yields CASSPETGGDSNQPQHF.

J is TRBJ2-2 and V is TRBV7-3, with 7 bases lining up with TRBD1. The trim removed 3 bases at V and 2 bases at J, leaving 9 bases unmatched. Germline V CDR1 and CDR2: SGHTA, FQGTGA. The CDR3 consists of 17 residues. The DNA of the CDR3 is TGTGCCAGCAGCTTGTCCATCGACAGGGCTAACACCGGGGAGCTGTTTTTT. Its protein product is CASSLSIDRANTGELFF.

This clonotype was picked up a small number of times. J is TRBJ2-5 and V is TRBV20-1, with 10 bases lining up with TRBD1. The V gene's germline CDR1 is DFQATT and CDR2 SNEGSKA (reference sequence). The CDR3 runs to 14 residues. The trim removed 5 bases at V and 4 bases at J, leaving 7 bases unmatched. The CDR3 DNA sequence: TGCAGTGCTCGTTTGACAGGGGGCTTAGAGACCCAGTACTTC. This sequence encodes CSARLTGGLETQYF.

This clonotype is categorized as medium-sized. The rearrangement links TRBV25-1 to TRBJ2-1, with 7 bases lining up with TRBD1. After removal of 4 bases from V and 4 bases from J, the junction contained 13 bases not matched to a gene. The CDR3 extends over 17 amino acids. The germline V gene has CDR1 MGHDK and CDR2 SYGVNS. The chain's CDR3 is CASSAPEGRGPYNEQFF. DNA for the CDR3: TGTGCCAGCAGTGCCCCTGAGGGTAGGGGGCCTTACAATGAGCAGTTCTTC. The full variable domain, with the rest looked up from reference TRBV25-1 and TRBJ2-1, is EADIYQTPRYLVIGTGKKITLECSQTMGHDKMYWYQQDPGMELHLIHYSYGVNSTEKGDLSSESTVSRIRTEHFPLTLESARPSHTSQYLCASSAPEGRGPYNEQFFGPGTRLTVL.

The rearrangement uses TRBV12-3 or TRBV12-4 and TRBJ2-5; TRBD2 aligns across 10 bases. Losses at the gene ends were 6 bases for V and 5 bases for J; bases not matched to a gene: 6. This CDR3 is built from 14 residues. The CDR3 sequence: CASRASGGWETQYF. The CDR3 coding sequence is TGTGCCAGCAGGGCTAGCGGGGGTTGGGAGACCCAGTACTTC.

V gene TRBV5-6 combines with J gene TRBJ2-5; perhaps TRBD2 as D (6 bases). CDR3 length equals 14 residues. V shed 2 bases and J shed 2 bases, with 10 bases lying between them. The germline V gene encodes CDR1 SGHDT and CDR2 YYEEEE. CDR3 nucleotides: TGTGCCAGCAGCTTTGGGACTCCGCAAGAGACCCAGTACTTC. It translates to CASSFGTPQETQYF.

This clonotype appeared once. This chain connects TRBV11-2 to TRBJ2-7; D gene unclear. V lost 4 bases and J lost 3, with 10 bases in between. CDR3 length: 13 amino acids. Germline-derived CDR1 and CDR2 are SGHAT and FQNNGV. This CDR3 is CASSYSTGYEQYF. CDR3 nucleotides: TGTGCCAGCAGCTATTCGACGGGCTACGAGCAGTACTTC.

This clonotype was picked up one time. The rearrangement joins TRBV2 to TRBJ1-6, with D uncertain. CDR1 is SNHLY and CDR2 is FYNNEI in the germline V gene. V was cut by 4 bases and J by 14 bases, with 21 bases left in between. This CDR3 spans 15 amino acids. The CDR3, as DNA: TGTGCCAGCAGTGTAGGACTTCCGGGCCCTTCGTCCCTCCACTTT. The encoded protein is CASSVGLPGPSSLHF.

The J gene is TRBJ2-1, the V gene TRBV29-1, with a possible D match to TRBD2 (5 bases). The germline V and J ends were trimmed by 4 bases and 7 bases, with 11 bases remaining between them. The CDR3 length is 12 residues. Germline V gene lookup returns CDR1 SQVTM and CDR2 ANQGSEA. The CDR3 loop reads CSVGGRWNEQFF. In DNA, the CDR3 is TGCAGCGTTGGAGGGCGGTGGAATGAGCAGTTCTTC.

In its sample, this clonotype was seen once. This sequence joins TRBV2 and TRBJ2-5; no clear D gene. This CDR3 is 13 amino acids long. CDR1 SNHLY and CDR2 FYNNEI come from the germline V gene. Trimming took off 7 bases at V and 5 bases at J, with 14 bases between the two ends. CDR3: CASTGQVSETQYF. For the CDR3, the DNA is TGTGCCAGCACCGGCCAAGTCTCGGAGACCCAGTACTTC.

This clonotype was found a few times. For the CDR3, the DNA is TGTGCCACCTACTCGGGAGGGCCAGAGACCCAGTACTTC. It yields the protein CATYSGGPETQYF. This sequence joins TRBV10-3 and TRBJ2-5; 8 bases are shared with TRBD2. The germline V gene encodes CDR1 ENHRY and CDR2 SYGVKD. The CDR3 consists of 13 residues. Losses at the gene ends were 10 bases for V and 4 bases for J; bases not matched to a gene: 8.

This chain joins TRBV19 and TRBJ2-1, with 15 bases lining up with TRBD2. J was trimmed by 4 bases and V by 7 bases; bases with no gene match: 11. CDR1 LNHDA and CDR2 SQIVND come from the germline V gene (reference sequence). The CDR3 is 18 residues long. The DNA of the CDR3 is TGTGCCAGTACGGGACAACGGACTAGCGGGAGGGAATACAATGAGCAGTTCTTC. It codes for CASTGQRTSGREYNEQFF.

This chain connects TRBV28 to TRBJ1-1, with 7 positions matching TRBD1. The CDR3 contains 12 residues. V lost 4 bases, J lost 7 bases, and 3 bases stayed unmatched. CDR1 is MDHEN, CDR2 SYDVKM, per germline. This CDR3 reads CASSSHRGEAFF. CDR3 nucleotide sequence: TGTGCCAGCAGTTCCCACAGGGGTGAAGCTTTCTTT. Complete variable domain (other parts from reference TRBV28 and TRBJ1-1): DVKVTQSSRYLVKRTGEKVFLECVQDMDHENMFWYRQDPGLGLRLIYFSYDVKMKEKGDIPEGYSVSREKKERFSLILESASTNQTSMYLCASSSHRGEAFFGQGTRLTVV.

DNA for the CDR3: TGCGCCAGCAGCCGGGGGGGGCTAGCGGTCTTGGGGAATGAGCAGTTCTTC. It encodes CASSRGGLAVLGNEQFF. The V gene is TRBV4-1, the J gene TRBJ2-1, with D possibly matching TRBD2 (7 bases). The germline V and J ends were trimmed by 4 bases and 7 bases, with 23 bases remaining between them. CDR3 size: 17 residues. Germline assignment: CDR1 MGHRA and CDR2 YSYEKL.

This clonotype has a handful of counts. The V gene is TRBV27, the J gene TRBJ1-1; D may be TRBD1 (5 bases). The CDR3 consists of 14 residues. Germline V gene data show CDR1 as MNHEY and CDR2 as SMNVEV (reference sequence). The V end lost 3 bases, the J end lost 5 bases, and 13 bases lay between the germline ends. The DNA of the CDR3 is TGTGCCAGCAGTTTTCACAGGACGGGGACTGAAGCTTTCTTT. Residues: CASSFHRTGTEAFF.

The genes are TRBV6-1 and TRBJ1-5, with D possibly matching TRBD1 (6 bases). This CDR3 is built from 13 residues. V was shortened by 11 bases and J by 5 bases, with 16 bases between the two germline ends. Per the germline V gene, CDR1 is MNHNS and CDR2 is SASEGT. The CDR3 sequence is CASSPKGDQPQHF. The CDR3 region has the DNA TGTGCCTCCTCCCCCAAGGGGGATCAGCCCCAGCATTTT.

In DNA form, the CDR3 reads TGTGCCAGCAGCGTTACAGGGTCTGGGGCCAACGTCCTGACTTTC. This encodes CASSVTGSGANVLTF. The V gene is TRBV5-5, the J gene TRBJ2-6, with D possibly TRBD1 on 6 matching bases. Germline V gives CDR1 SGHKS, CDR2 YYEKEE (reference sequence). V lost 4 bases to trimming and J lost 1 base, with 9 bases between them. The CDR3 length is 15 residues.

The chain joins TRBV2 to TRBJ1-5, with a tentative D call TRBD1 (6 bases). From germline, CDR1 is SNHLY and CDR2 FYNNEI. CDR3 length equals 13 residues. Between the trimmed V and J ends, which lost 7 bases and 6 bases, there was a span of 13 bases. CDR3 DNA sequence: TGTGCCAGCAACTCCGAGGGGGGTCAGCCCCAGCATTTT. Its protein product is CASNSEGGQPQHF.

The rearrangement uses TRBV24-1 and TRBJ2-2, with 7 bases that match TRBD2. Per germline, CDR1 KGHDR and CDR2 SFDVKD. Losses at the gene ends were 6 bases for V and 3 bases for J; bases not matched to a gene: 6. The CDR3 spans 15 residues. Here the CDR3 reads CATSRMGGDTGELFF. The CDR3 nucleotides read TGTGCCACCAGTAGGATGGGGGGGGACACCGGGGAGCTGTTTTTT.

The rearrangement uses TRBV6-1 and TRBJ2-3, with TRBD1 identical over 7 bases. The CDR3 is made up of 14 amino acids. CDR1 is MNHNS, CDR2 SASEGT, per germline. V dropped 7 bases and J dropped 2; count of bases not matched to a gene: 6. This chain's CDR3 is CASKQGTFTDTQYF. CDR3 bases: TGTGCCAGCAAACAGGGGACCTTCACAGATACGCAGTATTTT.

This sequence joins TRBV5-4 and TRBJ2-3; 8 bases agree with TRBD2. The CDR3 is 16 amino acids. Per germline, CDR1 SGHNT and CDR2 YYREEE (reference sequence). V trimming: 4 bases; J trimming: 3 bases; junction bases outside the gene matches: 10. The CDR3 is CASSASDGGATDTQYF. In nucleotides, the CDR3 is TGTGCCAGCAGCGCCTCGGACGGGGGGGCAACAGATACGCAGTATTTT.

This chain connects TRBV20-1 to TRBJ2-2; 8 bases line up with TRBD2. Germline V CDR1 and CDR2: DFQATT, SNEGSKA (reference sequence). The V and J ends lost 0 bases and 1 base, in that order; junction bases with no gene match: 4. The CDR3 contains 16 residues. CDR3 sequence reads: CSARDGLAENTGELFF. In nucleotides, the CDR3 is TGCAGTGCTAGAGATGGACTAGCAGAGAACACCGGGGAGCTGTTTTTT.

The chain combines TRBV2 with TRBJ2-4; TRBD2 aligns across 9 bases. The CDR3 has 18 amino acids. Germline V gene lookup returns CDR1 SNHLY and CDR2 FYNNEI. Unmatched junction bases numbered 11, after V lost 1 base and J lost 4 bases. The CDR3 is CASSEDGAAGGFKNIQYF. In DNA form, the CDR3 reads TGTGCCAGCAGTGAAGATGGGGCAGCGGGGGGTTTTAAAAACATTCAGTACTTC.

The chain uses TRBV12-3 or TRBV12-4 and TRBJ2-3; 8 bases are shared with TRBD2. The CDR3 has 16 amino acids. V shed 7 bases and J 1 base; nucleotides not matched to a gene: 10. CDR3 loop: CASTPNERGRTDTQYF. The CDR3 region has the DNA TGTGCCAGCACTCCTAACGAGCGGGGGCGCACAGATACGCAGTATTTT.

This clonotype was counted once. The V gene is TRBV5-8, the J gene TRBJ1-4; 8 bases agree with TRBD1. V trimming: 5 bases; J trimming: 5 bases; junction bases outside the gene matches: 8. CDR1 and CDR2 from the germline V gene are SGHTS and YDEGEE. The CDR3 covers 15 residues. The CDR3 sequence: CASSPKGQENEKLFF. DNA of the CDR3: TGTGCCAGCAGTCCCAAGGGACAGGAGAATGAAAAACTGTTTTTT.

The genes are TRBV11-2 and TRBJ2-5, with 7 bases that match TRBD2. V dropped 2 bases and J dropped 1; count of bases not matched to a gene: 4. CDR3 length: 15 residues. In germline, CDR1 is SGHAT, CDR2 FQNNGV. CDR3 in DNA: TGTGCCAGCAGCTTACGACCTAGCGGCCAAGAGACCCAGTACTTC. It yields the protein CASSLRPSGQETQYF.

The chain links TRBV12-3 or TRBV12-4 to TRBJ2-2, with 7 bases fitting TRBD2. Trimming cost V 10 bases and J 5 bases; bases outside gene matches: 4. This CDR3 comprises 12 residues. The CDR3 region has the DNA TGTGCCACCGGGGGGAGAACCGGGGAGCTGTTTTTT. Translation gives CATGGRTGELFF.